The rows below give T cell receptor beta chains drawn from one sample of a study of cytomegalovirus exposure and HLA in healthy donors. Clones were sequenced by immunoSEQ multiplex PCR, and TCRdb holds only the in-frame ones, with some missing. The sample contains about 82,000 clones, 90% to 95% of which appear only once. The sequencing input was PBMCs. These receptors were obtained from a man between 18 and 35 years old in good health and CMV-seronegative. Each CDR3 is given with its conserved first and last residue. The order of the fields is J gene, clone size, V gene, D gene, CDR3 DNA, CDR3 protein. A D gene is named only where the DNA matches it firmly. Expanded clones get a size class; other rows say once, few or many, or leave the size out.

>TRBJ1-1|.|TRBV11-3|.
TGTGCCAGCACCCCTATAATGAACACTGAAGCTTTCTTT
CASTPIMNTEAFF
>TRBJ2-1|.|TRBV11-2|TRBD1
TGTGCCAGCAGCGTCGCGACAGGGTGGGGTAATGAGCAGTTCTTC
CASSVATGWGNEQFF
>TRBJ1-2|.|TRBV10-3|TRBD1
TGTGCCATCAGGGGGGACAGGGGCTGGTATGGCTACACCTTC
CAIRGDRGWYGYTF
>TRBJ2-7|.|TRBV25-1|.
TGTGCCAGCAGTGAATCTAGCAGGGGCGAGCAGTACTTC
CASSESSRGEQYF
>TRBJ2-2|.|TRBV11-1|.
TGTGCCAGCAGCTTAGCGCGGACCGGGGAGCTGTTTTTT
CASSLARTGELFF
>TRBJ2-5|.|TRBV7-9|.
TGTGCCAGCAGCTTAGCGCAATGGGAGCACCAAGAGACCCAGTACTTC
CASSLAQWEHQETQYF
>TRBJ1-2|once|TRBV5-4|TRBD1
TGTGCCAGCAGCTCTCGGACAGGGGAGGGTAATGGCTACACCTTC
CASSSRTGEGNGYTF
>TRBJ2-1|.|TRBV28|.
TGTGCCAGCAGCCGGCCGGGAACTGAGCAGTTCTTC
CASSRPGTEQFF
>TRBJ2-7|.|TRBV9|TRBD2
TGTGCCAGCAGCCCGTGGGGACTAGCGGGAGGGCCCTCCTACGAGCAGTACTTC
CASSPWGLAGGPSYEQYF
>TRBJ2-7|.|TRBV4-1|.
TGCGCCAGCAGCCAAGATCAGGGGTACGAGCAGTACTTC
CASSQDQGYEQYF
>TRBJ2-1|.|TRBV11-3|.
TGTGCCAGCAGCTTAGGTGGGGGCTACGATGAGCAGTTCTTC
CASSLGGGYDEQFF
>TRBJ2-7|.|TRBV7-3|TRBD1
TGTGCCAGCAGCCCTAGAGGGGGCAACGAGCAGTACTTC
CASSPRGGNEQYF
>TRBJ1-2|.|TRBV19|.
TGTGCCAGTAGTCTGCAAGGGAGGACGATCTATGGCTACACCTTC
CASSLQGRTIYGYTF
>TRBJ2-7|.|TRBV6-1|TRBD1
TGTGCCAGCAGTGAAGCGCCCGGGACAGCGACCTCCTACGAGCAGTACTTC
CASSEAPGTATSYEQYF